Below are 8 T cell receptor beta chains sequenced from a single sample in a study of blood T cell repertoires in COVID-19. This table comes from immunoSEQ multiplex PCR, and its TCRdb copy is limited to in-frame clones, with some not included. The sample includes some 220,000 clones, less than 90% of them seen just once. The sample comprised peripheral blood. The receptors shown here come from an older woman who had recovered from COVID-19.

V usage is TRBV5-4 and J usage is TRBJ2-7; 11 bases line up with TRBD1. From germline, CDR1 is SGHNT and CDR2 YYREEE (reference sequence). The trim removed 3 bases at V and 4 bases at J, leaving 3 bases unmatched. The CDR3 runs to 14 residues. This CDR3 reads CASSYRDRGYEQYF. The CDR3 DNA reads as TGTGCCAGCAGCTACCGGGACAGGGGGTACGAGCAGTACTTC.

The V gene is TRBV3-1 (or the pseudogene TRBV3-2), the J gene TRBJ2-1; TRBD1 matches at 7 bases. Germline V gene lookup returns CDR1 LGHDT and CDR2 YNNKEL (reference sequence). The CDR3 spans 16 residues. The ends lost 5 bases at V and 4 bases at J; junction bases unmatched: 11. The CDR3 spells CASSTYRGLRYNEQFF. The CDR3 nucleotides read TGTGCCAGCAGCACATACAGGGGCCTGAGGTACAATGAGCAGTTCTTC.

The V gene is TRBV3-1 (or the pseudogene TRBV3-2), the J gene TRBJ2-7; perhaps TRBD2 as D (6 bases). V was shortened by 4 bases and J by 3 bases, with 10 bases between the two germline ends. This CDR3 is 13 amino acids long. Germline CDR1 and CDR2: LGHDT and YNNKEL (reference sequence). CDR3 residues: CASSPLGGYEQYF. CDR3 in DNA: TGTGCCAGCAGCCCCCTGGGGGGCTACGAGCAGTACTTC.

The chain joins TRBV21-1 to TRBJ2-3; the D call TRBD2 from the table was never checked on the DNA. TRBV21-1 counts as a pseudogene. The CDR3 totals 19 residues. CDR3 region: CASSKRRGKRDIVTDTQYF. The CDR3 nucleotides read TGTGCCAGCAGCAAAAGAAGGGGGAAGCGGGATATAGTCACAGATACGCAGTATTTT.

J is TRBJ2-2 and V is TRBV5-4; D gene uncertain. Germline values: CDR1 SGHNT, CDR2 YYREEE (reference sequence). Trimming removed 0 bases from V and 1 base from J, with 7 bases in between. The CDR3 consists of 15 residues. The CDR3 DNA sequence: TGTGCCAGCAGCTTGGGAACCAGGAACACCGGGGAGCTGTTTTTT. It specifies CASSLGTRNTGELFF.

V gene TRBV4-2 combines with J gene TRBJ1-1; D is ambiguous. Trimming shortened V by 6 bases and J by 5 bases, and 22 bases separated the two germline ends. The germline CDR1 and CDR2 sequences are LGHNA and YNFKEQ. The CDR3 is made up of 16 amino acids. The CDR3 spells CASRETEARDGTEAFF. In DNA, the CDR3 is TGTGCCAGCAGGGAGACGGAGGCAAGGGATGGGACTGAAGCTTTCTTT.

The chain combines TRBV27 with TRBJ2-6; weak D call: TRBD1 (6 bases). In germline, CDR1 is MNHEY, CDR2 SMNVEV (reference sequence). This CDR3 is 14 amino acids long. V lost 6 bases and J lost 6, with 12 bases in between. The CDR3, as DNA: TGTGCCAGCAGGGACTGGGGGCCGGCCAACGTCCTGACTTTC. It specifies CASRDWGPANVLTF.

Points on this clone: Other nucleotide sequences in the sample specify the same CDR3. CDR3 nucleotide sequence: TGCGCCAGCAGCTTGCGGGGGCAAGAGACCCAGTACTTC. Protein: CASSLRGQETQYF. The chain carries TRBV5-1 and TRBJ2-5; a possible D gene is TRBD2 (6 bases). Germline V gene lookup returns CDR1 SGHRS and CDR2 YFSETQ. V shed 1 base and J shed 2 bases, with 6 bases lying between them. The CDR3 spans 13 residues. Drawing the rest from reference TRBV5-1 and TRBJ2-5, the complete variable domain is KAGVTQTPRYLIKTRGQQVTLSCSPISGHRSVSWYQQTPGQGLQFLFEYFSETQRNKGNFPGRFSGRQFSNSRSEMNVSTLELGDSALYLCASSLRGQETQYFGPGTRLLVL.